This T cell receptor (beta chain) stems from a study of T cells in Graves' hyperthyroidism and ophthalmopathy. In its sample, this clonotype was seen a few times. The antigen remains unidentified. Points from the study as a whole: Blood also held most thyroid clonotypes expanded beyond 0.001.

Trimming took 3 bases from V and 4 from J, leaving 16 bases between them. This CDR3 is 15 amino acids long. The V gene's germline CDR1 is DFQATT and CDR2 SNEGSKA (reference sequence). Researchers amplified the TCR beta CDR3 regions from RNA transcripts. HTBI primers were used for first-round RT-PCR of the TCR CDR3. TCRdb reprocessed the multiplex PCR reads with MiXCR, giving one entry per CDR3 protein. The data contain about 360,000 distinct CDR3 sequences, about 13% of them seen just once; the ten biggest clones take up roughly 9.2%. Hyperthyroidism of Graves' type that showed no ophthalmopathy progression within 18 months was stable. Patients aged 18 to 65 had newly diagnosed hyperthyroidism lasting under 2 months.

The sample taken for sequencing was blood. The chain uses TRBV20-1 and TRBJ2-1, with a weak D call TRBD2 (7 bases). The source is a woman aged 18-35 years with Graves' hyperthyroidism. CDR3 loop: CSASVPGGLYNEQFF. CDR3 nucleotides: TGCAGTGCTAGTGTTCCGGGGGGCCTTTACAATGAGCAGTTCTTC.